The 24 T cell receptor beta chains given below trace back to one sample, sequenced in a study of blood T cell repertoires in COVID-19 (dated by TCRdb to the early 2020s). The receptor library was made with the immunoSEQ multiplex PCR assay. As stored in TCRdb, this immuneACCESS dataset retains in-frame rearrangements with V and J assigned. A fraction of the clones does not appear; measured against another copy, unresolved V genes explain less than half of the discrepancy, and the remainder lacks a known reason. The sample includes more than 140,000 clones, with 88% observed a single time. Of the sample, about 1.5% falls within the top ten clones. Sequenced: peripheral blood. These receptors all come from a woman in her sixties or seventies with acute or convalescent COVID-19.

This chain uses TRBV12-3 or TRBV12-4 with TRBJ2-3; D ambiguous. The length of the CDR3 is 10 residues. The V end was cut by 7 bases, the J end by 7 bases, with 6 bases between. The CDR3 region is CASKLYTQYF. The CDR3, as DNA: TGTGCCAGCAAACTTTATACGCAGTATTTT.

Worth noting for this clone: The junction shows a germline mismatch at one end, possibly a read error. V usage is TRBV7-7 and J usage is TRBJ2-3, with TRBD1 identical over 7 bases. Germline V CDR1 and CDR2: SSHAT, FNYEAQ (reference sequence). This CDR3 spans 15 amino acids. CDR3 region: CASSWGTDSTDTQYF. CDR3 DNA: TGTGCTAGCAGCTGGGGGACAGATAGCACAGATACGCAGTATTTT.

There are a few counts of this clone. The chain links TRBV2 to TRBJ1-3; TRBD1 is a possible D gene (5 bases). The CDR3 is 14 residues long. The V end was cut by 4 bases, the J end by 4 bases, with 11 bases between. Germline V gene lookup returns CDR1 SNHLY and CDR2 FYNNEI. DNA for the CDR3: TGTGCCAGCAGTGCCCCCAGGGCCGGAAACACCATATATTTT. Amino acids: CASSAPRAGNTIYF.

The chain recombines TRBV6-2 or TRBV6-3 with TRBJ2-1; TRBD2 might be the D (5 bases). Trimming left V 4 bases short and J 0 bases short, with 16 bases between. Germline-derived CDR1 and CDR2 are MNHEY and SVGEGT. There are 17 residues in the CDR3. The CDR3 spells CASSSSPDWSSYNEQFF. The CDR3 DNA follows: TGTGCCAGCAGTTCCTCCCCGGACTGGAGCTCCTACAATGAGCAGTTCTTC.

The genes are TRBV6-2 or TRBV6-3 and TRBJ2-5, with D perhaps TRBD1 (6 bases). The V and J ends lost 5 bases and 5 bases respectively, with 18 bases between them. Germline V gene sequence: CDR1 MNHEY, CDR2 SVGEGT. The CDR3 covers 15 residues. CDR3 nucleotides: TGTGCCAGCAGTCGCCTACAGGGCTTCGCCGAGACCCAGTACTTC. Translated: CASSRLQGFAETQYF.

V is TRBV5-1 and J is TRBJ2-6, with D uncertain. The germline gives CDR1 SGHRS, CDR2 YFSETQ. Trimming left V 0 bases short and J 4 bases short, with 14 bases between. There are 17 residues in the CDR3. In DNA, the CDR3 is TGCGCCAGCAGCTTGGCGACTCTTAGCACCGGGGCCAACGTCCTGACTTTC. Amino acid sequence: CASSLATLSTGANVLTF.

A word on this clone: The same CDR3 also results from other DNA sequences found in this sample. The chain employs TRBV18 and TRBJ2-1; 8 bases line up with TRBD2. Germline CDR1 reads KGHSH; CDR2 reads LQKENI. Unmatched junction bases numbered 1, after V lost 2 bases and J lost 4 bases. The CDR3 runs to 14 residues. The CDR3 sequence: CASSPSGGYNEQFF. In nucleotides, the CDR3 is TGTGCCAGCTCACCAAGCGGGGGATACAATGAGCAGTTCTTC.

The gene calls are TRBV19 and TRBJ2-3; TRBD2 aligns across 10 bases. Germline V CDR1 and CDR2: LNHDA, SQIVND (reference sequence). After removal of 7 bases from V and 1 base from J, the junction contained 8 bases not matched to a gene. CDR3 length equals 16 residues. The CDR3 DNA sequence: TGTGCCAGTATTACTAGCGGGGTTTGGGGCACAGATACGCAGTATTTT. Its translation is CASITSGVWGTDTQYF.

This clone was seen only a few times. The same CDR3 is also encoded by other DNA sequences in this sample. The genes are TRBV12-3 or TRBV12-4 and TRBJ1-5; D ambiguous. The CDR3 consists of 13 residues. The V gene lost 1 base and the J gene lost 4 bases, with 5 bases spanning the gap. Here the CDR3 reads CASSLGQNQPQHF. DNA of the CDR3: TGTGCCAGCAGTTTAGGCCAGAATCAGCCCCAGCATTTT.

CDR3 in DNA: TGTGCCAGCAGCGTAGGGCAGAATGAGCAGTTCTTC. Residues: CASSVGQNEQFF. This sequence joins TRBV9 and TRBJ2-1; unclear D gene. The CDR3 covers 12 residues. V dropped 0 bases and J dropped 7 bases, with 5 bases sitting between them. Germline-derived CDR1 and CDR2 are SGDLS and YYNGEE.

The gene calls are TRBV9 and TRBJ2-1; 9 bases align to TRBD1. CDR1 is SGDLS, CDR2 YYNGEE, per germline. The CDR3 loop spans 15 amino acids. The trim removed 0 bases at V and 7 bases at J, leaving 5 bases unmatched. Written as DNA, the CDR3 is TGTGCCAGCAGCGTAGGACAGGGGGGTCGGAATGAGCAGTTCTTC. This gives the protein CASSVGQGGRNEQFF.

CDR3 DNA: TGCGCCAGCAGCTTGGCGGGGACACCTAGCACAGATACGCAGTATTTT. It yields the protein CASSLAGTPSTDTQYF. This chain uses TRBV5-1 with TRBJ2-3, with a tentative D call TRBD1 (6 bases). Germline V CDR1 and CDR2: SGHRS, YFSETQ. The CDR3 extends over 16 amino acids. V was clipped by 0 bases and J by 0 bases, with 11 bases between them.

V gene TRBV19 combines with J gene TRBJ2-1, with 10 bases aligning to TRBD1. Germline CDR1 LNHDA, CDR2 SQIVND (reference sequence). V dropped 1 base and J dropped 5; count of bases not matched to a gene: 2. The CDR3 has 15 residues. The CDR3 sequence is CASSIGTGGHNEQFF. CDR3 nucleotides: TGTGCCAGTAGTATAGGGACAGGGGGTCACAATGAGCAGTTCTTC.

J is TRBJ2-3 and V is TRBV2; 8 bases align to TRBD1. The V gene end was trimmed by 6 bases and the J gene end by 6 bases; junction bases not matched to a gene: 11. The CDR3 is 15 residues long. CDR1 and CDR2 from the germline V gene are SNHLY and FYNNEI. Here the CDR3 reads CASRIDRGLMDTQYF. The CDR3 region has the DNA TGTGCCAGCAGGATCGACAGGGGCCTTATGGATACGCAGTATTTT.

The rearrangement uses TRBV28 and TRBJ1-1, with D possibly TRBD1 on 6 matching bases. The germline V and J ends were trimmed by 4 bases and 3 bases, with 12 bases remaining between them. Germline loops: CDR1 MDHEN, CDR2 SYDVKM. The CDR3 is 14 amino acids. CDR3 nucleotide sequence: TGTGCCAGCAGTTCCGCAGGGGCCTACACTGAAGCTTTCTTT. Translating gives CASSSAGAYTEAFF.

This clone occurred once. V gene TRBV7-3 combines with J gene TRBJ2-5; a possible D gene is TRBD1 (6 bases). The ends were cut back, 2 bases at V and 5 bases at J, with 9 bases in the middle. The germline CDR1 and CDR2 sequences are SGHTA and FQGTGA. This CDR3 is built from 13 residues. The CDR3 nucleotides are TGTGCCAGCAGCTTACTACAGGGTGAGACCCAGTACTTC. Its protein product is CASSLLQGETQYF.

The chain is built from TRBV5-1 and TRBJ1-3, with TRBD1 identical over 11 bases. The CDR3 sequence is 15 residues long. Germline assignment: CDR1 SGHRS and CDR2 YFSETQ. The V gene end was trimmed by 0 bases and the J gene end by 6 bases; junction bases not matched to a gene: 2. CDR3 sequence (DNA): TGCGCCAGCAGCTTGGTCGGACAGGGGGCAAACACCATATATTTT. Its translation is CASSLVGQGANTIYF.

This clone has more than one count but fewer than ten. V and J are TRBV18 and TRBJ1-1; TRBD1 matches 9 bases. The germline V gene encodes CDR1 KGHSH and CDR2 LQKENI. The junction had 1 base not matched to a gene; V was cut back by 2 bases and J by 0 bases. This CDR3 region has 15 residues. The CDR3 nucleotides read TGTGCCAGCTCACCAGGGACAGGGATGAACACTGAAGCTTTCTTT. As protein: CASSPGTGMNTEAFF.

The chain joins TRBV6-6 to TRBJ1-4, with 8 nucleotides matching TRBD1. Germline CDR1 and CDR2: MNHNY and SVGAGI (reference sequence). V dropped 8 bases and J dropped 5; count of bases not matched to a gene: 4. The CDR3 is made up of 13 amino acids. CDR3 sequence: CASLGQGNEKLFF. In DNA, the CDR3 is TGTGCCAGCCTAGGACAGGGAAATGAAAAACTGTTTTTT.

This clone was counted a single time. The CDR3 protein is CASSLNYRDTEAFF. CDR3 coding DNA: TGTGCCAGCAGCTTGAATTACAGGGACACTGAAGCTTTCTTT. The chain recombines TRBV7-2 with TRBJ1-1; possibly TRBD1 for D (6 bases). The CDR3 covers 14 residues. The V gene lost 3 bases and the J gene lost 3 bases, with 11 bases spanning the gap. Germline-derived CDR1 and CDR2 are SGHTA and FQGNSA.

The chain combines TRBV12-3 or TRBV12-4 with TRBJ2-7; the D is unclear. Trimming pared 4 bases from V and 3 bases from J, leaving 4 bases between. The CDR3 covers 11 residues. The CDR3 is CASSYSYEQYF. The CDR3, as DNA: TGTGCCAGCAGTTACAGCTACGAGCAGTACTTC.

The J gene is TRBJ2-5, the V gene TRBV10-3; 10 positions match TRBD1. Germline assignment: CDR1 ENHRY and CDR2 SYGVKD. The CDR3 consists of 14 residues. With V trimmed by 2 bases and J by 5 bases, 2 bases remained unmatched. This CDR3 is CAISEPGQGETQYF. CDR3 nucleotides: TGTGCCATCAGTGAGCCGGGACAGGGGGAGACCCAGTACTTC.

This clone came up once. The chain uses TRBV7-6 and TRBJ2-5; 8 nucleotides line up with TRBD2. The V gene end was trimmed by 2 bases and the J gene end by 4 bases; junction bases not matched to a gene: 6. Germline values: CDR1 SGHVS, CDR2 FNYEAQ. The CDR3 is 15 amino acids. The CDR3 region has the DNA TGTGCCAGCAGCTTAACTATACTAGCGGTAGAGACCCAGTACTTC. It translates to CASSLTILAVETQYF.

V usage is TRBV4-3 and J usage is TRBJ1-4, with TRBD1 matching over 8 bases. V gave up 4 bases and J gave up 2 bases; unmatched junction bases: 9. Looked up from germline, CDR1 is LGHNA and CDR2 is YSLEER. The CDR3 covers 17 residues. This CDR3 is CASSRGRGLGTNEKLFF. DNA for the CDR3: TGCGCCAGCAGCCGGGGCAGGGGGCTGGGGACTAATGAAAAACTGTTTTTT.